The clone carrying this T cell receptor (beta chain) was seen more than once but under ten times. Its target is unknown. These data are taken from a study of cytomegalovirus exposure and HLA in healthy donors. Findings and caveats of the study: Associated with cytomegalovirus, according to the listing, were 150 to 200 TCR beta chains. A later examination showed that TCR association rates differed by HLA locus, with DRB1 most and HLA-C fewest. Within an earlier analysis, most TCR beta V segments proved productive either about 90% or about 30% of the time.

Germline V gene lookup returns CDR1 SGHTA and CDR2 FQGNSA. The CDR3 length is 13 residues. Trimming took 4 bases from V and 1 from J, leaving 5 bases between them. The PCR employed 60 Vbeta primers together with 13 Jbeta primers. Data came from immunoSEQ multiplex PCR; TCRdb stores just in-frame clones and leaves some out. There are 110,000 or so clones in the sample; over 65% occur only once, and about 4% lies in the top ten. The source material was PBMCs. The rearrangement uses TRBV7-2 and TRBJ1-5, with D unresolved. The TCR was taken from a woman aged 40 to 50 in good health and CMV-seropositive. The CDR3 protein is CASSSSSNQPQHF. CDR3 DNA: TGTGCCAGCAGCTCCTCCAGCAATCAGCCCCAGCATTTT.